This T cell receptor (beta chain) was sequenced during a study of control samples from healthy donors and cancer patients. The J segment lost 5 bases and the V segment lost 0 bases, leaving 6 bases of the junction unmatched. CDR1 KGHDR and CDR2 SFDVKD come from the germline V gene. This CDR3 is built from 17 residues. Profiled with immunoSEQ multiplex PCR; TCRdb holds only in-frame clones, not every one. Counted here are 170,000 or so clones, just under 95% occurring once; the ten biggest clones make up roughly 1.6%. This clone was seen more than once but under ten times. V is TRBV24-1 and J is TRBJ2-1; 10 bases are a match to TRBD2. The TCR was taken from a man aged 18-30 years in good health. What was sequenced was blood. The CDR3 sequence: CATSDLNQRGGNNEQFF. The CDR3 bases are TGTGCCACCAGTGATTTGAACCAGCGGGGGGGAAACAATGAGCAGTTCTTC.